This T cell receptor beta chain was profiled in a study of cytomegalovirus exposure and HLA in healthy donors. Study-level background: The 95 to 150 validation repertoires and the roughly 700 first-cohort repertoires shared a platform, a later analysis reported.

Study conclusions and caveats: The authors enumerated roughly 160 TCR beta chains as linked to cytomegalovirus.

Note on this clone: Its specificity is unknown.

Trimming stripped 0 bases from V and 5 bases from J, with 11 bases between. CDR3 length equals 14 residues. CDR1 SGDLS and CDR2 YYNGEE come from the germline V gene. Measured with immunoSEQ multiplex PCR; TCRdb has only the in-frame clones, and not every one. Of roughly 330,000 clones listed, about nine tenths are singletons. The receptor was isolated from a woman in her twenties or thirties in good health and CMV-seropositive. The rearrangement links TRBV9 to TRBJ2-5; perhaps TRBD1 as D (5 bases). Sequencing was performed on PBMCs. The CDR3 loop is CASSVGVAGETQYF. CDR3 DNA: TGTGCCAGCAGCGTAGGGGTCGCAGGGGAGACCCAGTACTTC.